This T cell receptor (beta chain) was identified in a study of cytomegalovirus exposure and HLA in healthy donors. On the study more broadly: Among the 300 to 450 genotyped donors, more than 70% were placed in the Caucasian-associated ancestry cluster.

Points from the study as a whole: Associated with HLA alleles at 0.05 false discovery rate in a later analysis were about 17,000 TCR beta sequences. It was 150 or so TCR beta chains that were listed as cytomegalovirus-associated.

The PCR contained 60 Vbeta and 13 Jbeta primers. Clones were read by immunoSEQ multiplex PCR, and TCRdb kept only the in-frame ones, dropping some. The table shows roughly 170,000 clones, with roughly 80% occurring only once. A note on this clone: Its antigen is not identified.

Germline lookup yields CDR1 SQVTM and CDR2 ANQGSEA. The length of the CDR3 is 16 residues. After removal of 5 bases from V and 0 bases from J, the junction contained 12 bases not matched to a gene. J is TRBJ1-1 and V is TRBV29-1; TRBD1 matches at 7 bases. The sequencing sample was made of PBMCs. The sequence derives from a woman aged 18-29 years in good health and CMV-seronegative. CDR3 sequence reads: CSVKFRDRAVNTEAFF. As DNA, the CDR3 is TGCAGCGTTAAGTTTAGAGACAGGGCAGTGAACACTGAAGCTTTCTTT.